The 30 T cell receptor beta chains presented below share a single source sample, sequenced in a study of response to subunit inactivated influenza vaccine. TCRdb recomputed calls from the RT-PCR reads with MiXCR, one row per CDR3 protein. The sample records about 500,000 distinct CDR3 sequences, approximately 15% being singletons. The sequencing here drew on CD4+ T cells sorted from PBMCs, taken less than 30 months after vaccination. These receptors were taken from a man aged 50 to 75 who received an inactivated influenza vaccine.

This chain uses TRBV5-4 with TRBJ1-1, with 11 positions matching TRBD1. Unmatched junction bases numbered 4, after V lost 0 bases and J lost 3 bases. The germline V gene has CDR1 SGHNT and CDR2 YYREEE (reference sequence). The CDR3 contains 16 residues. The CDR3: CASSLGGQGVYTEAFF. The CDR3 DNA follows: TGTGCCAGCAGCTTGGGGGGACAGGGGGTTTACACTGAAGCTTTCTTT.

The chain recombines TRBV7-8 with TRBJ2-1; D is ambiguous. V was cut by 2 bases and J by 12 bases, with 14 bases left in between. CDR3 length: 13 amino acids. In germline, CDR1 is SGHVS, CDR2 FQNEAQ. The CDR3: CASSLSDKVRQFF. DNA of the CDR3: TGTGCCAGCAGCTTAAGCGACAAGGTCAGGCAGTTCTTC.

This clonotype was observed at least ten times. The CDR3 is CSYSGLSSTGELFF. CDR3 DNA sequence: TGCAGCTATAGTGGACTGTCGAGCACCGGGGAGCTGTTTTTT. This sequence joins TRBV29-1 and TRBJ2-2; D might be TRBD2 (5 bases). Between the trimmed V and J ends, which lost 8 bases and 4 bases, there was a span of 17 bases. This CDR3 spans 14 amino acids. From germline, CDR1 is SQVTM and CDR2 ANQGSEA.

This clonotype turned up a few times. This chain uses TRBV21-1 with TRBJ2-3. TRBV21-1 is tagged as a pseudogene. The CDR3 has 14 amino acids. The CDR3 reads CASSHGLATDTQYF. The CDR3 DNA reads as TGTGCCAGCAGCCACGGACTAGCCACAGATACGCAGTATTTT.

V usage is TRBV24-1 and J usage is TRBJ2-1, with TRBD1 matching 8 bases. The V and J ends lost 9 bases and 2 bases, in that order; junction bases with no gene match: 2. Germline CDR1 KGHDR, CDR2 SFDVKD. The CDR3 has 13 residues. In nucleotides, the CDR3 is TGTGCCACCGGGGGACAGGCCTACAATGAGCAGTTCTTC. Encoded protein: CATGGQAYNEQFF.

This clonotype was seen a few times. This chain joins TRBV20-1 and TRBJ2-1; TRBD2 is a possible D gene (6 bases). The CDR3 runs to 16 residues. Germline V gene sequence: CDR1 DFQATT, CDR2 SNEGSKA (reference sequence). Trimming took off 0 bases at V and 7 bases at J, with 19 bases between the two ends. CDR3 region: CSARDPTRGVGNEQFF. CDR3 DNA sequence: TGCAGTGCTAGAGATCCGACTAGAGGCGTTGGGAATGAGCAGTTCTTC.

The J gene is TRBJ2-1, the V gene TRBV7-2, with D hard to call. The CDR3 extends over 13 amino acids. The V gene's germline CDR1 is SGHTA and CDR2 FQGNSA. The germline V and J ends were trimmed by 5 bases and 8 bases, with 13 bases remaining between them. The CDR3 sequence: CASSRPTTYEQFF. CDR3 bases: TGTGCCAGCAGCCGCCCGACGACATATGAGCAGTTCTTC.

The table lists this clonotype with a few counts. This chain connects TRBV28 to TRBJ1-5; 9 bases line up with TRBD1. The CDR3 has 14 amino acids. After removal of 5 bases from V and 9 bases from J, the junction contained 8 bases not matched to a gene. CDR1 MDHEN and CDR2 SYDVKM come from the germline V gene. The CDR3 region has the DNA TGTGCCAGCAGTCCTTCCGGGACAGGGAGGCCCCAGCATTTT. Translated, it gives CASSPSGTGRPQHF.

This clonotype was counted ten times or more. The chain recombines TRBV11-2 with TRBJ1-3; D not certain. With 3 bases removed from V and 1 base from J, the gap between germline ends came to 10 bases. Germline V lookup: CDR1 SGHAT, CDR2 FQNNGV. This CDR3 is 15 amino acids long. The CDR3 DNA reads TGTGCCAGCAGCTTGGCAGGAGGATCTGGAAACACCATATATTTT. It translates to CASSLAGGSGNTIYF.

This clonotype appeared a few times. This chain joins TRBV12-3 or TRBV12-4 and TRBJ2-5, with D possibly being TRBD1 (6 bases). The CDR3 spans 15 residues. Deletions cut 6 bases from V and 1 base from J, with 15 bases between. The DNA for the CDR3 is TGTGCCAGCAGATCGAACAGGGCGCCCCAAGAGACCCAGTACTTC. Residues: CASRSNRAPQETQYF.

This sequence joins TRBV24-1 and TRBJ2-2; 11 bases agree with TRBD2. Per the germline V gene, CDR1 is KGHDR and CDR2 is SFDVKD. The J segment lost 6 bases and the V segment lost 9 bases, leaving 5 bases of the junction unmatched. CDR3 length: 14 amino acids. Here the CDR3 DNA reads TGTGCCACCGATGGGACTAGCGGATCCGGGGAGCTGTTTTTT. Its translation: CATDGTSGSGELFF.

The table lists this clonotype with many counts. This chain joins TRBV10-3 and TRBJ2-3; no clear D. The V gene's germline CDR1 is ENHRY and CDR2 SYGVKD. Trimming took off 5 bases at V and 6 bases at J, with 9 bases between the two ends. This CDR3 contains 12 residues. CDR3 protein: CAISINADTQYF. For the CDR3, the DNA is TGTGCCATCAGTATCAATGCGGATACGCAGTATTTT.

The CDR3 spells CASSREGGYEKLFF. The CDR3 nucleotides read TGTGCCAGCAGTCGCGAGGGAGGGTATGAAAAACTGTTTTTT. The V and J genes are TRBV5-5 and TRBJ1-4; unclear D gene. The CDR3 sequence is 14 residues long. With 5 bases removed from V and 6 bases from J, the gap between germline ends came to 14 bases. The germline V gene has CDR1 SGHKS and CDR2 YYEKEE (reference sequence).

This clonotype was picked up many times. The CDR3 is CSVDLGVMNTEAFF. For the CDR3, the DNA is TGCAGCGTTGACCTAGGAGTTATGAACACTGAAGCTTTCTTT. The chain employs TRBV29-1 and TRBJ1-1; D uncertain. Trimming removed 3 bases from V and 0 bases from J, with 11 bases in between. This CDR3 has 14 residues. CDR1 SQVTM and CDR2 ANQGSEA come from the germline V gene.

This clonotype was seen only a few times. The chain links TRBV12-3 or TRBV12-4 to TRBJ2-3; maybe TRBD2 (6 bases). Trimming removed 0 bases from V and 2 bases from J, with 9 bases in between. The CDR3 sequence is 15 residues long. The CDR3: CASSLAGTPTDTQYF. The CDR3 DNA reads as TGTGCCAGCAGTTTAGCTGGGACTCCCACAGATACGCAGTATTTT.

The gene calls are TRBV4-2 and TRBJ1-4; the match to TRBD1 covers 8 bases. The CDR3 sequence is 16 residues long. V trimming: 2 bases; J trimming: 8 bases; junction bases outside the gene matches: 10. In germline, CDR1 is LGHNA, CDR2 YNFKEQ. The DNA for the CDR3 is TGTGCCAGCAGCCAATACTCGCAGGGGGCGGGAGAAAAACTGTTTTTT. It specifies CASSQYSQGAGEKLFF.

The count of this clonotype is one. The CDR3 region has the DNA TGCAGTGCGCCGGGACAGGGTCACACTGAAGCTTTCTTT. Translation gives CSAPGQGHTEAFF. The rearrangement uses TRBV20-1 and TRBJ1-1; 9 bases match TRBD1. V gave up 6 bases and J gave up 3 bases; unmatched junction bases: 5. Germline V gene lookup returns CDR1 DFQATT and CDR2 SNEGSKA (reference sequence). This CDR3 region has 13 residues.

The CDR3 reads CASSLKGGTEAFF. For the CDR3, the DNA is TGTGCCAGCAGCTTAAAGGGCGGCACTGAAGCTTTCTTT. The chain carries TRBV7-2 and TRBJ1-1; D is uncertain. The CDR3 has 13 residues. Looked up from germline, CDR1 is SGHTA and CDR2 is FQGNSA. Between the trimmed V and J ends, which lost 2 bases and 4 bases, there was a span of 8 bases.

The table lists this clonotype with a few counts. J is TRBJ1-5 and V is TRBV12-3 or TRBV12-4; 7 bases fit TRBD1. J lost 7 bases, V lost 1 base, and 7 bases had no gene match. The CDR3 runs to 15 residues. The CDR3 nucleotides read TGTGCCAGCAGTTTAGGAGGGGGCAGGTACCAGCCCCAGCATTTT. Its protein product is CASSLGGGRYQPQHF.

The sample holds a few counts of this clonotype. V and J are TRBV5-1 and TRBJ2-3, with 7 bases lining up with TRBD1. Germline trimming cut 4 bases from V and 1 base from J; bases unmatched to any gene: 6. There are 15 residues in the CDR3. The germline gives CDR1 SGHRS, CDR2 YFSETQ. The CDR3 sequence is CASSAGQDGTDTQYF. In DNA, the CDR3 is TGCGCCAGCAGCGCCGGACAGGATGGCACAGATACGCAGTATTTT.

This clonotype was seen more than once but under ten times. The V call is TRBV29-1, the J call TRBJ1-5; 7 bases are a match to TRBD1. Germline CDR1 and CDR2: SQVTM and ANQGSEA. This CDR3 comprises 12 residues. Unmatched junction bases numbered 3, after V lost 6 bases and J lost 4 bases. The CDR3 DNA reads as TGCAGCGTCGCACAGGGGAATCAGCCCCAGCATTTT. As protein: CSVAQGNQPQHF.

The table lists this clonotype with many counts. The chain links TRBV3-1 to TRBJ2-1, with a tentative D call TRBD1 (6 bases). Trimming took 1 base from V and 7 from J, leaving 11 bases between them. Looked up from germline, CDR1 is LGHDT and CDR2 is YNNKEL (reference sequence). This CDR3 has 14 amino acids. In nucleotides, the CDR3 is TGTGCCAGCAGCCAAGGGGGGCGCGGGAATGAGCAGTTCTTC. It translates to CASSQGGRGNEQFF.

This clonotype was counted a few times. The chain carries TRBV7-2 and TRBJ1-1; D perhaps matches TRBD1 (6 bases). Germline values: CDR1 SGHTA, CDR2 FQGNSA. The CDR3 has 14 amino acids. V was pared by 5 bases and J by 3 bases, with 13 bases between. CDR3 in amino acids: CASSPRGLDTEAFF. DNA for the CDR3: TGTGCCAGCAGCCCCCGGGGGCTTGACACTGAAGCTTTCTTT.

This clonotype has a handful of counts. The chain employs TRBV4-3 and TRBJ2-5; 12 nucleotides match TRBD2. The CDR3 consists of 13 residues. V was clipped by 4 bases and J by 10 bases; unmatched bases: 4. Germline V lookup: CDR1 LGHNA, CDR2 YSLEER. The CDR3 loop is CASSLRLAGDQYF. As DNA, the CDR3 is TGCGCCAGCAGCCTCCGACTAGCGGGGGACCAGTACTTC.

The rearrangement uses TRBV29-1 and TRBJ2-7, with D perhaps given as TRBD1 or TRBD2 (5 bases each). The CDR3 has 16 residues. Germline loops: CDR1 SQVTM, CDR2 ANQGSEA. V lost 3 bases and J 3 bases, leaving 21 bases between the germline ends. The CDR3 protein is CSVDPARGSLFYEQYF. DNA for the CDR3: TGCAGCGTTGATCCGGCCCGGGGCAGCCTATTCTACGAGCAGTACTTC.

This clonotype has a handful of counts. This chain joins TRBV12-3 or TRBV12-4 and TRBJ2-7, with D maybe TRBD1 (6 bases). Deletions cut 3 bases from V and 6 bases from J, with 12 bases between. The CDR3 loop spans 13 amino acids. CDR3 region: CASSLAGVGEQYF. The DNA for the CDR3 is TGTGCCAGCAGTTTGGCAGGGGTTGGCGAGCAGTACTTC.

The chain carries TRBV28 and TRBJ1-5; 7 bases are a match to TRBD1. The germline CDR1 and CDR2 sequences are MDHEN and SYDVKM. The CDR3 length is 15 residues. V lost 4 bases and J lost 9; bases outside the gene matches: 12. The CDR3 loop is CASSSPRPTGSPQHF. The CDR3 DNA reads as TGTGCCAGCAGTTCGCCGCGTCCGACAGGGTCGCCCCAGCATTTT.

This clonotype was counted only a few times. The CDR3 is CASSLAGGPETQYF. DNA of the CDR3: TGTGCCAGCAGCTTAGCGGGGGGGCCGGAGACCCAGTACTTC. The chain is built from TRBV11-2 and TRBJ2-5; the match to TRBD2 covers 8 bases. The V gene end was trimmed by 1 base and the J gene end by 5 bases; junction bases not matched to a gene: 3. This CDR3 spans 14 amino acids. CDR1 SGHAT and CDR2 FQNNGV come from the germline V gene.

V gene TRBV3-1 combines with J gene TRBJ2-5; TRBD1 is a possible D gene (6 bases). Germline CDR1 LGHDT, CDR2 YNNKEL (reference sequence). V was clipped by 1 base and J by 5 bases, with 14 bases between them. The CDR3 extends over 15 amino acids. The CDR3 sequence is CASSQATGMRETQYF. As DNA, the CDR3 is TGTGCCAGCAGCCAAGCTACAGGGATGAGGGAGACCCAGTACTTC.

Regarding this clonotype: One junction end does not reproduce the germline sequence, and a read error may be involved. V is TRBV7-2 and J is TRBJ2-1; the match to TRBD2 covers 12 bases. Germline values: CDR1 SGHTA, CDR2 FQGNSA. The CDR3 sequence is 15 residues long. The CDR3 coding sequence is TGTGTCAGCAGCCGACTAGCGGGAGTTGAGAATGAGCAGTTCTTC. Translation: CVSSRLAGVENEQFF. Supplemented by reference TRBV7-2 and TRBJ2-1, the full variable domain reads GAGVSQSPSNKVTEKGKDVELRCDPISGHTALYWYRQSLGQGLEFLIYFQGNSAPDKSGLPSDRFSAERTGGSVSTLTIQRTQQEDSAVYLCVSSRLAGVENEQFFGPGTRLTVL.